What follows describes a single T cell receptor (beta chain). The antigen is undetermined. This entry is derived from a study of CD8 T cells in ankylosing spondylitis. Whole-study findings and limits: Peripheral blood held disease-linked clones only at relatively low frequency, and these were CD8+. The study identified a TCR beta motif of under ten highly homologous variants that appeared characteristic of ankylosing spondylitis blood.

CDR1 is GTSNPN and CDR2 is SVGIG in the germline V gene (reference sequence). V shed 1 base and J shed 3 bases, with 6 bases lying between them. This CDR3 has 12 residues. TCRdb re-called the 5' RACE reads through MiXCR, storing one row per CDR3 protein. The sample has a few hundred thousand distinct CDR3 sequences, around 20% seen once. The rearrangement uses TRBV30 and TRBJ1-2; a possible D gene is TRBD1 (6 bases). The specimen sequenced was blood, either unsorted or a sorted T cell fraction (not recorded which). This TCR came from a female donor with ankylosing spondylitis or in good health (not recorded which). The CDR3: CAWSGGHYGYTF. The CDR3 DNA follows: TGTGCCTGGAGTGGGGGGCACTATGGCTACACCTTC. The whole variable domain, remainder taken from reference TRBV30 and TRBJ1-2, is SQTIHQWPATLVQPVGSPLSLECTVEGTSNPNLYWYRQAAGRGLQLLFYSVGIGQISSEVPQNLSASRPQDRQFILSSKKLLLSDSGFYLCAWSGGHYGYTFGSGTRLTVV.